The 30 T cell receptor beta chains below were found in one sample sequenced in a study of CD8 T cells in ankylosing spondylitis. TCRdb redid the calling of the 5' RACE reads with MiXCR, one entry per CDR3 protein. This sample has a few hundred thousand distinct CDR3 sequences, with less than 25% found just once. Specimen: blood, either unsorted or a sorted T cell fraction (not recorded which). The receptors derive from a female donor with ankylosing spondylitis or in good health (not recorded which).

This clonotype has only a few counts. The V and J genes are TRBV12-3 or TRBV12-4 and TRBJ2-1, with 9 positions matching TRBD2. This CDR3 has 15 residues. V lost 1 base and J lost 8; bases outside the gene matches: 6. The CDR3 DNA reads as TGTGCCAGCAGTTTAGATGGACTAGCGATTGATGAGCAGTTCTTC. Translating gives CASSLDGLAIDEQFF.

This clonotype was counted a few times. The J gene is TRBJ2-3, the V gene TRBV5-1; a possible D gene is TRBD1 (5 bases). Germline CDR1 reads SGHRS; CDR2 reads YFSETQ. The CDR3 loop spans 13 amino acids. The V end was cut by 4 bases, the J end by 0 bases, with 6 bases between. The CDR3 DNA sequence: TGCGCCAGCAGCCAGGGTAGCACAGATACGCAGTATTTT. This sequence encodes CASSQGSTDTQYF. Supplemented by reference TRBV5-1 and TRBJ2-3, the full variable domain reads KAGVTQTPRYLIKTRGQQVTLSCSPISGHRSVSWYQQTPGQGLQFLFEYFSETQRNKGNFPGRFSGRQFSNSRSEMNVSTLELGDSALYLCASSQGSTDTQYFGPGTRLTVL.

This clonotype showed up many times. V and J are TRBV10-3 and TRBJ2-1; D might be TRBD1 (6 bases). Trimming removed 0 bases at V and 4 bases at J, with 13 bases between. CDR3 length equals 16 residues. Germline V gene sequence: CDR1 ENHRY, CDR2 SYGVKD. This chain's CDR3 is CAISESKGTHYNEQFF. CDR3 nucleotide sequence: TGTGCCATCAGTGAGTCGAAAGGGACACATTACAATGAGCAGTTCTTC.

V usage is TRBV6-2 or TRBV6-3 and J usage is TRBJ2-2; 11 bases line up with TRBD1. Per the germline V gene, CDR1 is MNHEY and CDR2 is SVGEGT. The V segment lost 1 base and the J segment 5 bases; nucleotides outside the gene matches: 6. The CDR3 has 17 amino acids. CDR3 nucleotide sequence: TGTGCCAGCAGTTACTATGGACAGGGGGCATTGACCGGGGAGCTGTTTTTT. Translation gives CASSYYGQGALTGELFF.

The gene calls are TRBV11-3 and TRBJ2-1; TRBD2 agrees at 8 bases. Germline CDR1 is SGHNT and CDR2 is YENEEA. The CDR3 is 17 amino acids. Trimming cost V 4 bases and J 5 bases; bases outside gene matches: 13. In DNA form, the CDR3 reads TGTGCCAGCAGCTCCTATTCCCCTAGCGGGTCCAACAATGAGCAGTTCTTC. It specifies CASSSYSPSGSNNEQFF.

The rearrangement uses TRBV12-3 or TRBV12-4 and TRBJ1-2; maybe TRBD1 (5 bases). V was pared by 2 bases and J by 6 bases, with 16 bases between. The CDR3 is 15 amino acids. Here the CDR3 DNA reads TGTGCCAGCAGTTTATCCCGGCAGGGTGGGGATGGCTACACCTTC. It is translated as CASSLSRQGGDGYTF.

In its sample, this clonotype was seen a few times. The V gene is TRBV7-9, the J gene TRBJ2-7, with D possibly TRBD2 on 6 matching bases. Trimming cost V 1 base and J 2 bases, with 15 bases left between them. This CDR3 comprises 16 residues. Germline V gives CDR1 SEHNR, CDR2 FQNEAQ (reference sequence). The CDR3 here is CASSLVGGAVPYEQYF. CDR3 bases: TGTGCCAGCAGCTTAGTGGGCGGGGCGGTTCCCTACGAGCAGTACTTC.

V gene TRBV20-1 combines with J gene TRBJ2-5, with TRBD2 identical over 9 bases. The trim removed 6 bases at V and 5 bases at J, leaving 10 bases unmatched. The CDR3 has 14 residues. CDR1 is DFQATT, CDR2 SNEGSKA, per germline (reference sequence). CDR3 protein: CSALAGTPPETQYF. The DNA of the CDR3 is TGCAGTGCCCTAGCGGGAACGCCCCCGGAGACCCAGTACTTC.

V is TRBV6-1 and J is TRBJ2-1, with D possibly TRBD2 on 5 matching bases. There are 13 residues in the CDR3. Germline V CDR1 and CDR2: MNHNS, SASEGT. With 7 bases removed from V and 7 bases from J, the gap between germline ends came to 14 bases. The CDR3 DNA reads TGTGCCAGCACGCGAGGAAGAGGGAATGAGCAGTTCTTC. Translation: CASTRGRGNEQFF.

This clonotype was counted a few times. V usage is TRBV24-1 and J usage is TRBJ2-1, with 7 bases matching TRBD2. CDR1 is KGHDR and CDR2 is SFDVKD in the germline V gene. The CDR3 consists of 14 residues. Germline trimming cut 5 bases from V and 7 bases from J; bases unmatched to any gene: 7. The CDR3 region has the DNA TGTGCCACCAGTGCCCACGGGGAGGGTAATGAGCAGTTCTTC. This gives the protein CATSAHGEGNEQFF.

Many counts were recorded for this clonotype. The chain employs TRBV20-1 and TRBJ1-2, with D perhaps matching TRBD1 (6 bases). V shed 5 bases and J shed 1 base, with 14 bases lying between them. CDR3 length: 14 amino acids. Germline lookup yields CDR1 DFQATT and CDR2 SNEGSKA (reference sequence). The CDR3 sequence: CSAGGLPNNYGYTF. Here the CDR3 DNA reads TGCAGTGCTGGGGGGCTCCCAAATAACTATGGCTACACCTTC.

The CDR3 spells CSAPKVDTQYF. The CDR3 nucleotides read TGCAGTGCCCCTAAAGTGGATACGCAGTATTTT. The V gene is TRBV20-1, the J gene TRBJ2-3, with unresolved D. Germline V gives CDR1 DFQATT, CDR2 SNEGSKA (reference sequence). The CDR3 runs 11 residues. Trimming stripped 6 bases from V and 6 bases from J, with 10 bases between.

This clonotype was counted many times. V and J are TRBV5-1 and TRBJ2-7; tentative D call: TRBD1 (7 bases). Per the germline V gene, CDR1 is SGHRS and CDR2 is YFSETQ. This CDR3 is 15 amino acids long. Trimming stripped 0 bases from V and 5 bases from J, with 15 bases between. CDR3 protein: CASSLAQGGIDEQYF. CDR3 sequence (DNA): TGCGCCAGCAGCTTGGCCCAGGGGGGAATCGACGAGCAGTACTTC.

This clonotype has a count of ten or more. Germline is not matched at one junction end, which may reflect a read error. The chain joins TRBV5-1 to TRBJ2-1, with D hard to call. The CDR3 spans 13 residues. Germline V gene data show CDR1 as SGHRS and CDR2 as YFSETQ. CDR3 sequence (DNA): TGCGCCAGCAGTTTGGCGTCGTTGGATGAGCAGTTCTTC. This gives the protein CASSLASLDEQFF.

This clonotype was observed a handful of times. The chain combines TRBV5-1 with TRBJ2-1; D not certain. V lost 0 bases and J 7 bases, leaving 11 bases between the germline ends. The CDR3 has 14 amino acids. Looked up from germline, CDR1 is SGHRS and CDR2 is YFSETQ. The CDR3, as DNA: TGCGCCAGCAGCTTGGCGGAAATAACGAATGAGCAGTTCTTC. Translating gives CASSLAEITNEQFF.

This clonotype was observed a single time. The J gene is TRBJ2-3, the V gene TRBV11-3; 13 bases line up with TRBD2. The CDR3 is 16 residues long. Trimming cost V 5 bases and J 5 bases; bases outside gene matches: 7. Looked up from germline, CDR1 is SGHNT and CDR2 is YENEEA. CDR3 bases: TGTGCCAGCAGCACAGGGACTAGCGGGAATCTAGATACGCAGTATTTT. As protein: CASSTGTSGNLDTQYF.

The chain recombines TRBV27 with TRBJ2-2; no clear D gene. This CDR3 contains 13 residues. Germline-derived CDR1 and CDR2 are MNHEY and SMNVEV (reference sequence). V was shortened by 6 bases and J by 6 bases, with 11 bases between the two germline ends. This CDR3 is CASRGIAAGELFF. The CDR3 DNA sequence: TGTGCCAGCAGGGGGATCGCGGCCGGGGAGCTGTTTTTT.

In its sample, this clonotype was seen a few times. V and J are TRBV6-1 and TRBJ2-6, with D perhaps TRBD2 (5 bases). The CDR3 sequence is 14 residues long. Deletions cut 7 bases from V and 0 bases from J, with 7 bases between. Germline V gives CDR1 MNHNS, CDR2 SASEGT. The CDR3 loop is CASIGSSGANVLTF. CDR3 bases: TGTGCCAGCATAGGGAGCTCTGGGGCCAACGTCCTGACTTTC.

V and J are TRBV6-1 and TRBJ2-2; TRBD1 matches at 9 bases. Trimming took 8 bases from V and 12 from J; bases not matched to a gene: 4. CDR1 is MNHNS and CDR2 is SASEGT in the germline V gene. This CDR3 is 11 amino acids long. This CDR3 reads CASAGTGKLFF. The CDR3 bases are TGTGCCAGCGCCGGGACAGGGAAGCTGTTTTTT.

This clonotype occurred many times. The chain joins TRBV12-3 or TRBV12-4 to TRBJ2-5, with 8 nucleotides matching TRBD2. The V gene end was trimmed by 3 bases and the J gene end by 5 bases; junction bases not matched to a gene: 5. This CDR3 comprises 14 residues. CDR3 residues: CASSLSGGVETQYF. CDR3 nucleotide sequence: TGTGCCAGCAGTTTGTCGGGAGGGGTGGAGACCCAGTACTTC.

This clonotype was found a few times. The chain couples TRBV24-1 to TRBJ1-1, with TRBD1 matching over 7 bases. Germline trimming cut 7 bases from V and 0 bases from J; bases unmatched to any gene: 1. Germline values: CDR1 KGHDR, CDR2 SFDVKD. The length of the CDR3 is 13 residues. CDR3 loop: CATRDRLNTEAFF. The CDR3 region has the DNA TGTGCCACCAGGGACAGGCTGAACACTGAAGCTTTCTTT.

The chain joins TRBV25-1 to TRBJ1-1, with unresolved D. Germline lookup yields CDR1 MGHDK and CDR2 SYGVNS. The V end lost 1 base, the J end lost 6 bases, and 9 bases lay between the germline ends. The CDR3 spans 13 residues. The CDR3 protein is CASSEWKGAEAFF. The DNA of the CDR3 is TGTGCCAGCAGTGAATGGAAGGGCGCTGAAGCTTTCTTT.

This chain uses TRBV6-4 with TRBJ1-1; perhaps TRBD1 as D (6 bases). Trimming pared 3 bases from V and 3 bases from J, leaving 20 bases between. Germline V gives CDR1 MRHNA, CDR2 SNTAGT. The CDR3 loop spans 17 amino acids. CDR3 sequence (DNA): TGTGCCAGCAGTGAAAAGAAACGAACAGGGCTCTACACTGAAGCTTTCTTT. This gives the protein CASSEKKRTGLYTEAFF.

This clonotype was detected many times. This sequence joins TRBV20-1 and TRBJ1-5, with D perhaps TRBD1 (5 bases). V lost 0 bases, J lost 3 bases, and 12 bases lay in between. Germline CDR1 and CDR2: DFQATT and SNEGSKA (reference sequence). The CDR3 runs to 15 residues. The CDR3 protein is CSARDQGTANQPQHF. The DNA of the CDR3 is TGCAGTGCTAGAGATCAGGGTACAGCCAATCAGCCCCAGCATTTT.

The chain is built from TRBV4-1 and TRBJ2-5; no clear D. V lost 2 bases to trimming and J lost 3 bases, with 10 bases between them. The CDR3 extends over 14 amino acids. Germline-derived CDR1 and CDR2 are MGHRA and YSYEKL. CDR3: CASSQTENEETQYF. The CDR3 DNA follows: TGCGCCAGCAGCCAAACAGAGAACGAAGAGACCCAGTACTTC.

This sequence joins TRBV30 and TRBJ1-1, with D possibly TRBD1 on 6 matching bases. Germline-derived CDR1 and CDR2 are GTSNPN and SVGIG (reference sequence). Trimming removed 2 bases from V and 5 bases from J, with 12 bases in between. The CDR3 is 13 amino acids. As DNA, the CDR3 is TGTGCCTGGAGTCTCAAAGGGGGGACTGAAGCTTTCTTT. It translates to CAWSLKGGTEAFF.

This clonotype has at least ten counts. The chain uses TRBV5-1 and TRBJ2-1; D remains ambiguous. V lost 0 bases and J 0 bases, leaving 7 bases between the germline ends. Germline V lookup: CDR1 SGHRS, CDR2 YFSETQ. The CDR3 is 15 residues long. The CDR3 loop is CASSLEGNSYNEQFF. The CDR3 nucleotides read TGCGCCAGCAGCTTGGAGGGAAACTCCTACAATGAGCAGTTCTTC.

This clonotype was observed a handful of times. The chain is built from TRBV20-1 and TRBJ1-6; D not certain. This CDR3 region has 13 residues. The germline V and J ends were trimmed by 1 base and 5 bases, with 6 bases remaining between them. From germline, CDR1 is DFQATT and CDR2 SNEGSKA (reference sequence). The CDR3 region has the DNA TGCAGTGCTAGAGGCTGGGATAATTCACCCCTCCACTTT. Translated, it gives CSARGWDNSPLHF.

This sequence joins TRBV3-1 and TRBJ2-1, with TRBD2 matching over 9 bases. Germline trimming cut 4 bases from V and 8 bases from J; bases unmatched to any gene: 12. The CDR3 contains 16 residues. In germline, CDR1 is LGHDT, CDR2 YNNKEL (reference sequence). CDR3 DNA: TGTGCCAGCAGCCCCCGTTGGAGCGGGGGGAGGGATGAGCAGTTCTTC. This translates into CASSPRWSGGRDEQFF.

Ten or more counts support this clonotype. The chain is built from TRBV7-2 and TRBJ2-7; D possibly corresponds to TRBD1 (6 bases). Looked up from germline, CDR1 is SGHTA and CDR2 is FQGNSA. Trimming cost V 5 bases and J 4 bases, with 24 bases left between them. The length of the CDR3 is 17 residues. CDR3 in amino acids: CASSIQGQQPSLYEQYF. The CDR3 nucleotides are TGTGCCAGCAGCATCCAAGGACAGCAGCCGTCATTATACGAGCAGTACTTC.